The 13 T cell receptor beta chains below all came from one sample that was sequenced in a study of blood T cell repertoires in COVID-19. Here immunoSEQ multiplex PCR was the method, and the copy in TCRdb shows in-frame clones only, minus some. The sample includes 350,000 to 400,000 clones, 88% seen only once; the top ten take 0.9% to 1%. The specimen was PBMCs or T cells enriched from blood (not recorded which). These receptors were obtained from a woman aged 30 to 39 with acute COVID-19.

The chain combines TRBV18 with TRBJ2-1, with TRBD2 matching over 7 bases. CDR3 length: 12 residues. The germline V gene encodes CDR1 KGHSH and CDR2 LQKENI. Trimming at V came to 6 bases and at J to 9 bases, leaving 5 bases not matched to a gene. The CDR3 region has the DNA TGTGCCAGCTCGACTGGCGGGGGTGAGCAGTTCTTC. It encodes CASSTGGGEQFF.

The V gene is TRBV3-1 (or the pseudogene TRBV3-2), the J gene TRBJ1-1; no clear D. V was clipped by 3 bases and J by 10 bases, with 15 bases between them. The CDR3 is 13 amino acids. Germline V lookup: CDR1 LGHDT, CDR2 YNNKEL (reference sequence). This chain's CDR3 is CASSHNVAVGAFF. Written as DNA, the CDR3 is TGTGCCAGCAGCCACAACGTCGCGGTAGGAGCTTTCTTT.

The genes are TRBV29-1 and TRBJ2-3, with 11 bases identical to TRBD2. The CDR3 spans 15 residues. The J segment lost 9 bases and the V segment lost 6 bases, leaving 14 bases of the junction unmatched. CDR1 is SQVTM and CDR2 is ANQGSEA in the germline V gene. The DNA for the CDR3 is TGCAGCGTGCGCCCAACTAGCGGGGGACCTTGGACGCAGTATTTT. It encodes CSVRPTSGGPWTQYF.

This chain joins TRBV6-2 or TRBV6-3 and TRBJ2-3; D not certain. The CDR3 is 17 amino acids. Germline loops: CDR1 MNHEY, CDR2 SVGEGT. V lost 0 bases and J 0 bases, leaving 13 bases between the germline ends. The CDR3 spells CASSYSLSKSSTDTQYF. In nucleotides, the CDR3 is TGTGCCAGCAGTTACTCGCTCTCTAAGTCTAGCACAGATACGCAGTATTTT.

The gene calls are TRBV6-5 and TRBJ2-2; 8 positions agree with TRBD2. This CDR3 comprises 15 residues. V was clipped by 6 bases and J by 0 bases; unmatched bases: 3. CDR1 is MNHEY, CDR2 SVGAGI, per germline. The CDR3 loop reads CASSFGGANTGELFF. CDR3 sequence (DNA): TGTGCCAGCAGCTTCGGGGGGGCGAACACCGGGGAGCTGTTTTTT.

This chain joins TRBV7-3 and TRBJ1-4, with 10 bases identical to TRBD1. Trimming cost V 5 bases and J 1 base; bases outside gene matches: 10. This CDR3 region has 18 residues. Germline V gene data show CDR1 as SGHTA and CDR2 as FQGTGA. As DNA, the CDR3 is TGTGCCAGCAGCCTGCCCTGGGACAGGGGTGTAACTAATGAAAAACTGTTTTTT. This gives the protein CASSLPWDRGVTNEKLFF.

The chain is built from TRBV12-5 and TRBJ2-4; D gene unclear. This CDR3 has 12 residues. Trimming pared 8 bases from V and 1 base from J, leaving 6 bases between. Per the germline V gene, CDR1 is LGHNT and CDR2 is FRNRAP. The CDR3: CASCSAKNIQYF. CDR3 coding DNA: TGTGCTAGTTGTTCGGCCAAAAACATTCAGTACTTC.

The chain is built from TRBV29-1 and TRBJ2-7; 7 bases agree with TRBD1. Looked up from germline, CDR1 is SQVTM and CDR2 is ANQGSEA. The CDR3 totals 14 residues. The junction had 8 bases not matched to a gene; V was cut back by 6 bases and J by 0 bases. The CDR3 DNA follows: TGCAGCGTAACTACAGGGGTCGGCTCCTACGAGCAGTACTTC. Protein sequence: CSVTTGVGSYEQYF.

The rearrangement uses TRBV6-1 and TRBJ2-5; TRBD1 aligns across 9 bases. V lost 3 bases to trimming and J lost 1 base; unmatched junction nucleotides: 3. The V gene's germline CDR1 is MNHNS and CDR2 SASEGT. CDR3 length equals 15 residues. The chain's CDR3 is CASSETGGPQETQYF. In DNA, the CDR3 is TGTGCCAGCAGTGAGACAGGGGGACCCCAAGAGACCCAGTACTTC.

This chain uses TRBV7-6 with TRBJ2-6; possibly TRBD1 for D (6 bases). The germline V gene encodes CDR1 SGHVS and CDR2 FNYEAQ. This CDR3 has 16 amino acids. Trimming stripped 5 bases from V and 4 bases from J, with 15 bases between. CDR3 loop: CASSGLRGPGANVLTF. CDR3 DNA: TGTGCCAGCAGCGGACTCAGGGGCCCCGGGGCCAACGTCCTGACTTTC.

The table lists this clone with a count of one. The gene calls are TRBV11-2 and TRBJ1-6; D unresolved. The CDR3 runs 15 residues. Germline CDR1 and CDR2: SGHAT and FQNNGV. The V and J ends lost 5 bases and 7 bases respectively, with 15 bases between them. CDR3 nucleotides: TGTGCCAGCAGCGGACCGGGCCGAGGGAATTCACCCCTCCACTTT. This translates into CASSGPGRGNSPLHF.

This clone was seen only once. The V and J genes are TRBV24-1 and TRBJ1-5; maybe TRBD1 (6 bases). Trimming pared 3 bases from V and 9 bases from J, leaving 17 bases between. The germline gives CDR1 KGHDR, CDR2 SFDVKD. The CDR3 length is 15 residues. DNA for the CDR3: TGTGCCACCAGTGATCCCCGTACAGGGTTGGGGCCCCAGCATTTT. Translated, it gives CATSDPRTGLGPQHF.

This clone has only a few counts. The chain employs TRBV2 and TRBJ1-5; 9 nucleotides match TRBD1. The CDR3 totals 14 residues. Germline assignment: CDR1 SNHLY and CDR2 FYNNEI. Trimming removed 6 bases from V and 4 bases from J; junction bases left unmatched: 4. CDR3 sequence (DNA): TGTGCCAGCAGCAATGGACAGGGGAATCAGCCCCAGCATTTT. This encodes CASSNGQGNQPQHF.